These 21 T cell receptor beta chains share one sample of origin, sequenced in a study of blood T cell repertoires in COVID-19. The method was immunoSEQ multiplex PCR; TCRdb's version includes in-frame clones alone and lacks a portion of them. This sample has approximately 270,000 clones, with roughly 90% found just once. The sample taken for sequencing was peripheral blood. The source is a man younger than 40 with acute or convalescent COVID-19.

The chain has TRBV18 and TRBJ2-7; TRBD1 matches at 8 bases. V was pared by 5 bases and J by 2 bases, with 5 bases of the junction left unmatched. Germline CDR1 reads KGHSH; CDR2 reads LQKENI. CDR3 length: 14 amino acids. Written as DNA, the CDR3 is TGTGCCAGCTCAGGGGGACAGGACCCCTACGAGCAGTACTTC. Its translation: CASSGGQDPYEQYF.

A single count supports this clone. This chain's CDR3 is CASSLPPTAGIQYF. The CDR3 DNA follows: TGTGCCAGCAGCTTACCTCCGACGGCGGGCATTCAGTACTTC. The rearrangement joins TRBV7-3 to TRBJ2-4, with D possibly TRBD2 on 5 matching bases. The V gene's germline CDR1 is SGHTA and CDR2 FQGTGA. V was cut by 2 bases and J by 9 bases, with 14 bases left in between. CDR3 length equals 14 residues.

Here the CDR3 reads CASSVVRSNTGELFF. Here the CDR3 DNA reads TGCGCCAGCAGCGTCGTTCGGAGCAACACCGGGGAGCTGTTTTTT. J is TRBJ2-2 and V is TRBV5-1; no reliable D call. V lost 4 bases, J lost 2 bases, and 12 bases lay in between. Germline CDR1 is SGHRS and CDR2 is YFSETQ. The CDR3 loop spans 15 amino acids.

The CDR3 DNA follows: TGTGCCAGTAGTATGGTGCGGCTGAACTATGGCTACACCTTC. Translating gives CASSMVRLNYGYTF. The chain carries TRBV19 and TRBJ1-2; D call uncertain. The CDR3 is made up of 14 amino acids. V dropped 3 bases and J dropped 2 bases, with 10 bases sitting between them. In germline, CDR1 is LNHDA, CDR2 SQIVND (reference sequence).

This chain links TRBV10-1 with TRBJ2-7; no clear D gene. The CDR3 length is 13 residues. V lost 2 bases to trimming and J lost 3 bases, with 8 bases between them. Germline V gene lookup returns CDR1 WNHNN and CDR2 SYGVQD (reference sequence). The CDR3 protein is CASSENGGYEQYF. The CDR3 DNA follows: TGCGCCAGCAGTGAGAACGGCGGCTACGAGCAGTACTTC.

The CDR3 DNA reads TGTGCCAGCAGCTTAGGTGGGTACAGGGGGCGAACCTTCTCCTACGAGCAGTACTTC. Encoded protein: CASSLGGYRGRTFSYEQYF. The rearrangement uses TRBV13 and TRBJ2-7; 9 nucleotides agree with TRBD1. The CDR3 is 19 amino acids. The V segment lost 0 bases and the J segment 0 bases; nucleotides outside the gene matches: 12. Germline V lookup: CDR1 PRHDT, CDR2 FYEKMQ (reference sequence). Complete variable domain (other parts from reference TRBV13 and TRBJ2-7): AAGVIQSPRHLIKEKRETATLKCYPIPRHDTVYWYQQGPGQDPQFLISFYEKMQSDKGSIPDRFSAQQFSDYHSELNMSSLELGDSALYFCASSLGGYRGRTFSYEQYFGPGTRLTVT.

The chain combines TRBV5-1 with TRBJ2-3; TRBD2 is a possible D gene (5 bases). Germline V gene lookup returns CDR1 SGHRS and CDR2 YFSETQ. The CDR3 is made up of 17 amino acids. The germline V and J ends were trimmed by 4 bases and 5 bases, with 23 bases remaining between them. CDR3 protein: CASSPSPGRQVVDTQYF. The CDR3 region has the DNA TGCGCCAGCAGCCCTAGCCCCGGCCGTCAGGTGGTAGATACGCAGTATTTT.

The V and J genes are TRBV6-5 and TRBJ2-5; tentatively, D is TRBD2 (6 bases). The CDR3 is made up of 15 amino acids. V gave up 6 bases and J gave up 2 bases, with 16 bases separating them. Germline values: CDR1 MNHEY, CDR2 SVGAGI. The CDR3 region is CASSLLGGRQETQYF. For the CDR3, the DNA is TGTGCCAGCAGCCTATTGGGAGGACGACAAGAGACCCAGTACTTC.

V is TRBV30 and J is TRBJ1-2; weak D call: TRBD1 (6 bases). The CDR3 runs 14 residues. Germline V lookup: CDR1 GTSNPN, CDR2 SVGIG (reference sequence). V lost 2 bases, J lost 6 bases, and 16 bases lay in between. The CDR3 region is CAWSIQGKGNGYTF. The CDR3 coding sequence is TGTGCCTGGAGTATTCAGGGGAAAGGAAATGGCTACACCTTC.

The chain is built from TRBV24-1 and TRBJ2-7; D is ambiguous. Germline V lookup: CDR1 KGHDR, CDR2 SFDVKD. Between the trimmed V and J ends, which lost 9 bases and 4 bases, there was a span of 33 bases. CDR3 length equals 19 residues. As DNA, the CDR3 is TGTGCCACCGCCCGCTGGCCTCACCACGCACTACACACTATTTACGAGCAGTACTTC. Residues: CATARWPHHALHTIYEQYF.

This rearrangement joins TRBV5-1 to TRBJ2-5; 9 nucleotides line up with TRBD2. The CDR3 length is 16 residues. The junction had 5 bases not matched to a gene; V was cut back by 0 bases and J by 2 bases. In germline, CDR1 is SGHRS, CDR2 YFSETQ. CDR3 amino acids: CASSLGPAGGQETQYF. The CDR3 DNA follows: TGCGCCAGCAGCTTGGGCCCAGCGGGGGGACAAGAGACCCAGTACTTC.

This clone was observed once. The V and J genes are TRBV29-1 and TRBJ1-2, with D perhaps TRBD1 (6 bases). CDR3 size: 12 residues. Germline CDR1 reads SQVTM; CDR2 reads ANQGSEA. The ends were cut back, 4 bases at V and 3 bases at J, with 9 bases in the middle. CDR3 nucleotide sequence: TGCAGCGTTGTCTGGACAGACTATGGCTACACCTTC. It encodes CSVVWTDYGYTF.

Here the CDR3 DNA reads TGTGCCACCTCCTCTCCCCACAGGGGAAACTATGGCTACACCTTC. Its translation: CATSSPHRGNYGYTF. The V and J genes are TRBV28 and TRBJ1-2, with 7 bases lining up with TRBD1. Trimming at V came to 10 bases and at J to 2 bases, leaving 13 bases not matched to a gene. Germline V gene data show CDR1 as MDHEN and CDR2 as SYDVKM. The CDR3 is 15 amino acids.

The chain carries TRBV30 and TRBJ1-3; 8 positions agree with TRBD1. The V gene's germline CDR1 is GTSNPN and CDR2 SVGIG (reference sequence). The CDR3 loop spans 14 amino acids. CDR3 loop: CGYGQGDSGNTIYF. The CDR3, as DNA: TGTGGGTATGGACAGGGTGACTCTGGAAACACCATATATTTT.

This chain uses TRBV19 with TRBJ1-6; 7 positions agree with TRBD1. V lost 6 bases to trimming and J lost 8 bases; unmatched junction nucleotides: 19. The length of the CDR3 is 18 residues. Germline CDR1 and CDR2: LNHDA and SQIVND (reference sequence). DNA of the CDR3: TGTGCCAGTAGCAGACAGGGCTTTGCGGGTCGGAGGGATTCACCCCTCCACTTT. It specifies CASSRQGFAGRRDSPLHF.

The rearrangement links TRBV6-6 to TRBJ2-3; 9 bases match TRBD2. The CDR3 length is 15 residues. V shed 11 bases, J shed 0 bases, and the junction held 9 bases outside the gene matches. Per germline, CDR1 MNHNY and CDR2 SVGAGI (reference sequence). The CDR3 nucleotides are TGTGCCGTGGCGGGAGGGCCGAGCAGCACAGATACGCAGTATTTT. This translates into CAVAGGPSSTDTQYF.

J is TRBJ2-1 and V is TRBV7-9; 8 nucleotides line up with TRBD2. The ends lost 4 bases at V and 9 bases at J; junction bases unmatched: 14. The CDR3 loop spans 16 amino acids. Germline loops: CDR1 SEHNR, CDR2 FQNEAQ (reference sequence). The CDR3 region has the DNA TGTGCCAGCAGCTCGACATCTGGACTAGCAGGAAGTGAGCAGTTCTTC. Translated: CASSSTSGLAGSEQFF.

In its sample, this clone was seen once. This chain joins TRBV5-1 and TRBJ1-3; 8 bases are a match to TRBD1. The V gene's germline CDR1 is SGHRS and CDR2 YFSETQ. The CDR3 spans 17 residues. V gave up 0 bases and J gave up 3 bases; unmatched junction bases: 8. Written as DNA, the CDR3 is TGCGCCAGCAGCTTGGCCCCTTCAGGGGGCTATGGAAACACCATATATTTT. Amino acid sequence: CASSLAPSGGYGNTIYF. Full variable domain (rest looked up from reference TRBV5-1 and TRBJ1-3): KAGVTQTPRYLIKTRGQQVTLSCSPISGHRSVSWYQQTPGQGLQFLFEYFSETQRNKGNFPGRFSGRQFSNSRSEMNVSTLELGDSALYLCASSLAPSGGYGNTIYFGEGSWLTVV.

V gene TRBV5-4 combines with J gene TRBJ2-2; D possibly corresponds to TRBD2 (5 bases). The CDR3 spans 16 residues. From germline, CDR1 is SGHNT and CDR2 YYREEE (reference sequence). Trimming took off 1 base at V and 2 bases at J, with 12 bases between the two ends. The CDR3 sequence is CASSLSGRINTGELFF. The CDR3, as DNA: TGTGCCAGCAGCTTGAGCGGCAGGATTAACACCGGGGAGCTGTTTTTT.

The chain is built from TRBV5-1 and TRBJ1-4; D call uncertain. The CDR3 totals 14 residues. CDR1 is SGHRS and CDR2 is YFSETQ in the germline V gene. V was clipped by 0 bases and J by 3 bases, with 6 bases between them. The CDR3 protein is CASSLGGSNEKLFF. CDR3 DNA sequence: TGCGCCAGCAGCTTGGGCGGGTCTAATGAAAAACTGTTTTTT. Drawing the rest from reference TRBV5-1 and TRBJ1-4, the complete variable domain is KAGVTQTPRYLIKTRGQQVTLSCSPISGHRSVSWYQQTPGQGLQFLFEYFSETQRNKGNFPGRFSGRQFSNSRSEMNVSTLELGDSALYLCASSLGGSNEKLFFGSGTQLSVL.

The sample holds one count of this clone. At one boundary the junction diverges from the germline segment, which might be a read error. The chain is built from TRBV7-7 and TRBJ2-2; D is unresolved. CDR3 size: 16 residues. Germline CDR1 and CDR2: SSHAT and FNYEAQ (reference sequence). The CDR3 protein is CASSSSRGVATGELFF. In DNA, the CDR3 is TGTGCTAGCAGCTCTTCGCGAGGAGTTGCCACCGGGGAGCTGTTTTTT.